What follows are 28 T cell receptor beta chains derived from one specimen sequenced in a study of blood T cell repertoires in COVID-19. Measured with immunoSEQ multiplex PCR; TCRdb has only the in-frame clones, and not every one. Found here are over 15,000 clones, 85% to 90% of them singletons; the top ten hold around 13%. What was sequenced was peripheral blood. Receptors were obtained from a human donor in a cohort sampled during active COVID-19.

This clone has more than one count but fewer than ten. The rearrangement uses TRBV19 and TRBJ2-3; 10 bases are shared with TRBD1. Losses at the gene ends were 3 bases for V and 6 bases for J; bases not matched to a gene: 6. The CDR3 runs 15 residues. Looked up from germline, CDR1 is LNHDA and CDR2 is SQIVND (reference sequence). CDR3 region: CASSIIDRGRDTQYF. CDR3 bases: TGTGCCAGTAGTATTATCGACAGGGGGCGGGATACGCAGTATTTT.

The V gene is TRBV21-1, the J gene TRBJ2-6; the table's D call TRBD2 went unverified against the DNA. TRBV21-1 is labeled a pseudogene. There are 15 residues in the CDR3. CDR3 DNA sequence: TGTGCCAGCAGTCAGGGAGGCGGTGGGGCCAACGTCCTGACTTTC. Translation gives CASSQGGGGANVLTF.

The V gene is TRBV6-5, the J gene TRBJ1-1, with D possibly being TRBD1 (5 bases). In germline, CDR1 is MNHEY, CDR2 SVGAGI. The CDR3 is made up of 15 amino acids. Trimming took 2 bases from V and 1 from J, leaving 11 bases between them. The CDR3 sequence is CASSYVGRANTEAFF. CDR3 coding DNA: TGTGCCAGCAGTTACGTGGGCAGGGCGAACACTGAAGCTTTCTTT.

This clone occurred a few times. The genes are TRBV6-1 and TRBJ1-2; tentatively, D is TRBD1 (5 bases). The CDR3 has 17 residues. Germline CDR1 and CDR2: MNHNS and SASEGT. V was cut by 2 bases and J by 7 bases, with 23 bases left in between. The CDR3 here is CASSEMGSGTLKGGYTF. CDR3 bases: TGTGCCAGCAGTGAAATGGGGTCCGGGACTCTGAAGGGTGGCTACACCTTC.

The V call is TRBV5-1, the J call TRBJ1-2; D is perhaps TRBD1 (5 bases). V gave up 0 bases and J gave up 4 bases, with 13 bases separating them. This CDR3 is 15 amino acids long. Germline-derived CDR1 and CDR2 are SGHRS and YFSETQ. This chain's CDR3 is CASSLADSSIYGYTF. The CDR3 DNA sequence: TGCGCCAGCAGCTTGGCCGACAGTTCCATCTATGGCTACACCTTC.

This rearrangement joins TRBV7-2 to TRBJ2-7, with 8 bases lining up with TRBD1. V shed 5 bases, J shed 2 bases, and the junction held 2 bases outside the gene matches. Germline values: CDR1 SGHTA, CDR2 FQGNSA. This CDR3 has 13 residues. In DNA form, the CDR3 reads TGTGCCAGCAGCGTACAGGGGGCCTACGAGCAGTACTTC. Translated: CASSVQGAYEQYF.

The chain has TRBV12-3 or TRBV12-4 and TRBJ2-1, with a weak D call TRBD1 (7 bases). There are 13 residues in the CDR3. V dropped 7 bases and J dropped 8 bases, with 15 bases sitting between them. The CDR3 region has the DNA TGTGCCAGCACCCTAGGAGGGGGCCATGAGCAGTTCTTC. Translation: CASTLGGGHEQFF.

V and J are TRBV6-5 and TRBJ1-3, with no clear D. CDR1 is MNHEY, CDR2 SVGAGI, per germline. CDR3 size: 15 residues. Trimming removed 6 bases from V and 0 bases from J, with 12 bases in between. This CDR3 reads CASRKPGSSGNTIYF. The CDR3 nucleotides are TGTGCCAGCAGGAAGCCCGGGAGCTCTGGAAACACCATATATTTT.

The V and J genes are TRBV5-1 and TRBJ2-2; TRBD1 agrees at 7 bases. CDR3 length: 15 residues. Germline trimming cut 3 bases from V and 7 bases from J; bases unmatched to any gene: 9. Germline lookup yields CDR1 SGHRS and CDR2 YFSETQ. CDR3 in amino acids: CASSSWGQPDGELFF. Written as DNA, the CDR3 is TGCGCCAGCAGCTCGTGGGGACAGCCCGACGGGGAGCTGTTTTTT.

The rearrangement links TRBV28 to TRBJ2-7, with D unclear. CDR1 is MDHEN, CDR2 SYDVKM, per germline. The CDR3 extends over 12 amino acids. V lost 6 bases and J 6 bases, leaving 12 bases between the germline ends. CDR3 sequence reads: CASSSGGPEQYF. Written as DNA, the CDR3 is TGTGCCAGCAGCTCAGGTGGCCCCGAGCAGTACTTC.

The sample holds one count of this clone. This rearrangement joins TRBV20-1 to TRBJ2-7; TRBD2 is a possible D gene (6 bases). CDR1 and CDR2 from the germline V gene are DFQATT and SNEGSKA (reference sequence). The CDR3 has 15 amino acids. Deletions cut 3 bases from V and 1 base from J, with 16 bases between. The CDR3 loop reads CSASGIGGSSYEQYF. CDR3 in DNA: TGCAGTGCTAGTGGGATCGGGGGATCGTCCTACGAGCAGTACTTC.

The rearrangement uses TRBV7-2 and TRBJ1-2; TRBD1 matches at 9 bases. The CDR3 is made up of 16 amino acids. Germline CDR1 is SGHTA and CDR2 is FQGNSA. Trimming cost V 4 bases and J 5 bases; bases outside gene matches: 11. The CDR3 coding sequence is TGTGCCAGCAGCTCCGGGACAGGGTCCTCCAGTTATGGCTACACCTTC. This translates into CASSSGTGSSSYGYTF.

This clone was detected once. The chain couples TRBV5-8 to TRBJ1-1, with TRBD1 matching over 7 bases. Losses at the gene ends were 4 bases for V and 8 bases for J; bases not matched to a gene: 8. The CDR3 covers 13 residues. CDR1 is SGHTS, CDR2 YDEGEE, per germline. CDR3 DNA sequence: TGTGCCAGCAGCCATGGGACAGAAATAGAAGCTTTCTTT. Its translation: CASSHGTEIEAFF.

The chain combines TRBV7-3 with TRBJ1-1; D unclear. The CDR3 is 14 residues long. Trimming pared 2 bases from V and 4 bases from J, leaving 11 bases between. Germline V CDR1 and CDR2: SGHTA, FQGTGA. The CDR3 region is CASSLHGGSTEAFF. CDR3 DNA sequence: TGTGCCAGCAGCTTACATGGTGGTAGCACTGAAGCTTTCTTT.

V and J are TRBV11-2 and TRBJ2-1, with D possibly being TRBD2 (7 bases). This CDR3 spans 16 amino acids. Germline lookup yields CDR1 SGHAT and CDR2 FQNNGV. Between the trimmed V and J ends, which lost 4 bases and 10 bases, there was a span of 23 bases. Here the CDR3 reads CASSSIERRGPREQFF. Written as DNA, the CDR3 is TGTGCCAGCAGCTCCATAGAAAGGCGGGGGCCCAGGGAGCAGTTCTTC.

The chain has TRBV4-2 and TRBJ2-5; weak D call: TRBD2 (6 bases). The CDR3 runs to 14 residues. Germline-derived CDR1 and CDR2 are LGHNA and YNFKEQ. V dropped 3 bases and J dropped 2 bases, with 10 bases sitting between them. CDR3 sequence reads: CASSQGGRQETQYF. The CDR3 nucleotides are TGTGCCAGCAGCCAGGGGGGAAGGCAAGAGACCCAGTACTTC.

The V gene is TRBV2, the J gene TRBJ1-5; possibly TRBD1 for D (6 bases). Germline lookup yields CDR1 SNHLY and CDR2 FYNNEI. Trimming took 6 bases from V and 4 from J, leaving 13 bases between them. The CDR3 runs 14 residues. The CDR3 reads CASSERTVNQPQHF. Written as DNA, the CDR3 is TGTGCCAGCAGCGAACGGACAGTTAATCAGCCCCAGCATTTT.

By share, this clone counts as medium-sized. CDR3 sequence (DNA): TGTGCCATCAGTTCACAGGGGGCGGGCTACGAGCAGTACTTC. Protein: CAISSQGAGYEQYF. The genes are TRBV10-3 and TRBJ2-7; 9 bases match TRBD1. Germline CDR1 ENHRY, CDR2 SYGVKD. The V segment lost 5 bases and the J segment 3 bases; nucleotides outside the gene matches: 5. The CDR3 extends over 14 amino acids.

The CDR3 region is CASSLQNTEAFF. In DNA form, the CDR3 reads TGTGCCAGCAGCTTACAGAACACTGAAGCTTTCTTT. This sequence joins TRBV11-2 and TRBJ1-1; D is unclear. V was pared by 2 bases and J by 1 base, with 2 bases between. CDR1 is SGHAT, CDR2 FQNNGV, per germline. This CDR3 is 12 amino acids long.

The genes are TRBV7-9 and TRBJ1-2; TRBD1 matches 8 bases. Germline V gene lookup returns CDR1 SEHNR and CDR2 FQNEAQ (reference sequence). There are 16 residues in the CDR3. The V gene end was trimmed by 2 bases and the J gene end by 4 bases; junction bases not matched to a gene: 9. The CDR3 sequence: CASSLPRTGTSYGYTF. The CDR3 nucleotides are TGTGCCAGCAGCTTACCCCGGACAGGGACCTCCTATGGCTACACCTTC. Based on the CDR3 plus reference TRBV7-9 and TRBJ1-2, the full variable domain is DTGVSQNPRHKITKRGQNVTFRCDPISEHNRLYWYRQTLGQGPEFLTYFQNEAQLEKSRLLSDRFSAERPKGSFSTLEIQRTEQGDSAMYLCASSLPRTGTSYGYTFGSGTRLTVV.

The rearrangement links TRBV10-3 to TRBJ1-6; the D is unclear. Per germline, CDR1 ENHRY and CDR2 SYGVKD. The CDR3 is 13 amino acids. V dropped 3 bases and J dropped 6 bases, with 6 bases sitting between them. CDR3 bases: TGTGCCATCAGTGACTACAGTAATTCACCCCTCCACTTT. Its protein product is CAISDYSNSPLHF.

This clone is medium-sized within its sample. Other DNA sequences from this sample encode an identical CDR3 as well. The gene calls are TRBV4-3 and TRBJ1-1; no clear D. V was cut by 3 bases and J by 3 bases, with 5 bases left in between. Germline CDR1 LGHNA, CDR2 YSLEER. CDR3 size: 12 residues. The CDR3 reads CASSQSDTEAFF. CDR3 nucleotides: TGCGCCAGCAGCCAGAGCGACACTGAAGCTTTCTTT.

J is TRBJ2-5 and V is TRBV4-3; 10 nucleotides match TRBD2. The CDR3 runs 17 residues. Germline assignment: CDR1 LGHNA and CDR2 YSLEER. The V and J ends lost 5 bases and 2 bases, in that order; junction bases with no gene match: 11. CDR3 sequence: CASSRGLAGDIQETQYF. The CDR3 bases are TGCGCCAGCAGCAGGGGGCTAGCGGGGGACATACAAGAGACCCAGTACTTC.

J is TRBJ1-1 and V is TRBV19, with D perhaps TRBD1 (6 bases). The germline CDR1 and CDR2 sequences are LNHDA and SQIVND (reference sequence). V gave up 7 bases and J gave up 1 base, with 16 bases separating them. The CDR3 consists of 15 residues. CDR3: CASMPRTAQNTEAFF. CDR3 in DNA: TGTGCCAGTATGCCCCGGACAGCGCAGAACACTGAAGCTTTCTTT.

The chain carries TRBV7-2 and TRBJ2-3, with TRBD2 as a possible D gene (6 bases). Trimming took 6 bases from V and 0 from J, leaving 16 bases between them. The CDR3 spans 16 residues. CDR1 and CDR2 from the germline V gene are SGHTA and FQGNSA. The CDR3 DNA reads as TGTGCCAGCAGACGGGGCGGGGCCTCTAGCACAGATACGCAGTATTTT. Its translation: CASRRGGASSTDTQYF.

The chain carries TRBV27 and TRBJ2-1, with 8 bases matching TRBD1. The trim removed 5 bases at V and 8 bases at J, leaving 8 bases unmatched. The CDR3 has 14 residues. Germline loops: CDR1 MNHEY, CDR2 SMNVEV (reference sequence). This CDR3 reads CASSLRDRKDEQFF. CDR3 nucleotides: TGTGCCAGCAGTCTCCGGGACAGGAAGGATGAGCAGTTCTTC.

A single count supports this clone. This chain connects TRBV5-4 to TRBJ2-1, with D possibly matching TRBD1 (5 bases). The CDR3 length is 13 residues. Between the trimmed V and J ends, which lost 4 bases and 3 bases, there was a span of 8 bases. Germline V gene data show CDR1 as SGHNT and CDR2 as YYREEE (reference sequence). CDR3 DNA: TGTGCCAGCAGCCCCGACAGCTACAATGAGCAGTTCTTC. It encodes CASSPDSYNEQFF.

The rearrangement uses TRBV15 and TRBJ1-4; no clear D. The CDR3 has 15 residues. V dropped 0 bases and J dropped 5 bases, with 10 bases sitting between them. The V gene's germline CDR1 is LNHNV and CDR2 YYDKDF (reference sequence). The CDR3 reads CATSRDRRSNEKLFF. CDR3 bases: TGTGCCACCAGCAGAGACCGGAGATCCAATGAAAAACTGTTTTTT.